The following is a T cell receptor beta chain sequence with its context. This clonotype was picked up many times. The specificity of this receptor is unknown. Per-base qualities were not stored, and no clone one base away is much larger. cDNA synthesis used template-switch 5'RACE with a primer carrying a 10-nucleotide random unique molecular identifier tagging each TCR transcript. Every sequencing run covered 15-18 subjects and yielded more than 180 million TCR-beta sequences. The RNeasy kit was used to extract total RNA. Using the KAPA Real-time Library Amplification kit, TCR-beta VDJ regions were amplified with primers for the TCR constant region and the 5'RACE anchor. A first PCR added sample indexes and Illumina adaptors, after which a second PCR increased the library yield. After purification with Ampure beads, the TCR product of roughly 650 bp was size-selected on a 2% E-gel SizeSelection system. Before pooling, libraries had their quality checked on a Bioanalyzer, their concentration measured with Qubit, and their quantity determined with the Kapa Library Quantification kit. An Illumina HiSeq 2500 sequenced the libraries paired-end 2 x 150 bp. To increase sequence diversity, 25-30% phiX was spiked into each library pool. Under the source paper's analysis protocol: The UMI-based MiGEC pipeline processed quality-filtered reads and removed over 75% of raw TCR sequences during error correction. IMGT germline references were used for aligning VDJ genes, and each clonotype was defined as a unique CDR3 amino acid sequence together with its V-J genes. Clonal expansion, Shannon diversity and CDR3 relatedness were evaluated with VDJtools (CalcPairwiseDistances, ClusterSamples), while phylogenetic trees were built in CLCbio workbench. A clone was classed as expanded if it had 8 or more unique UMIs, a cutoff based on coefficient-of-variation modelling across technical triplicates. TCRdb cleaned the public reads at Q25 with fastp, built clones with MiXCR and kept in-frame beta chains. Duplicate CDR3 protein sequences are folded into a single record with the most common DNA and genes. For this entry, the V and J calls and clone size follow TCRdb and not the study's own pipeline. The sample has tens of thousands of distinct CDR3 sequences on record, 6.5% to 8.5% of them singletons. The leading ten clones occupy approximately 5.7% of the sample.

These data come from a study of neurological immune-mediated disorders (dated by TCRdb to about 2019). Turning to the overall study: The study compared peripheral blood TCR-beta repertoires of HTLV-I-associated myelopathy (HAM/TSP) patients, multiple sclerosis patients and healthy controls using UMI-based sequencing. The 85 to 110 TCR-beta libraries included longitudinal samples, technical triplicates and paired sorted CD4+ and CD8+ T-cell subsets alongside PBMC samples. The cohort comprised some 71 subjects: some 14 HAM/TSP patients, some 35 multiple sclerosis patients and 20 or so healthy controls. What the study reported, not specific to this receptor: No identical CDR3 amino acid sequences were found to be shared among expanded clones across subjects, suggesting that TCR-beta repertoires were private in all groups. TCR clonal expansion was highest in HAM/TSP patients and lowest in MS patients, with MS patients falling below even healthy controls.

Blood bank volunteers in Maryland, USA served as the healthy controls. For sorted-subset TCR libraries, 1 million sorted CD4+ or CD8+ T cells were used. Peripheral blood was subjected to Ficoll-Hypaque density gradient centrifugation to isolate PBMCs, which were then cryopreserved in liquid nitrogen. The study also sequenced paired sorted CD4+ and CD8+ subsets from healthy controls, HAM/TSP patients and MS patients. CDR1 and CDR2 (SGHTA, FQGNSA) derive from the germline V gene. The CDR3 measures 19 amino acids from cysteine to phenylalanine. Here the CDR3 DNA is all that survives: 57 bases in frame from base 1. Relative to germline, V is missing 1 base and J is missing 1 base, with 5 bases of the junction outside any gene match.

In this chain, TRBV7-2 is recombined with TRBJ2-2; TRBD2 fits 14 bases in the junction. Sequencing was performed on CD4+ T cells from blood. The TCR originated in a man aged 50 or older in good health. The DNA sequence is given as TGTGCCAGCAGCTTAGTTGCGGGACTAGCGGGAGAGAACACCGGGGAGCTGTTTTTT. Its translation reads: CASSLVAGLAGENTGELFF.